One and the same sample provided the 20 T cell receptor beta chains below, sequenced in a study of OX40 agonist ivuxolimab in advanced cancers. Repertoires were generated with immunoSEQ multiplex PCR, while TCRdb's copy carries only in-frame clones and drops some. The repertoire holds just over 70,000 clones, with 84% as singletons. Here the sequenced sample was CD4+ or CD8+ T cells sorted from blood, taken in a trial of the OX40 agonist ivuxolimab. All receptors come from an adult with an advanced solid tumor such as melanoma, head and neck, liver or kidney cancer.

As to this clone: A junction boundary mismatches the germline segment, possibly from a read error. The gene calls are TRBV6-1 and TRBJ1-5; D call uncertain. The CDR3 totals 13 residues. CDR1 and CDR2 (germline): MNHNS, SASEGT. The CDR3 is CASSEGFRQAQHF. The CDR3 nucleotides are TGTGCCAGCAGTGAGGGCTTCCGTCAGGCCCAGCATTTT.

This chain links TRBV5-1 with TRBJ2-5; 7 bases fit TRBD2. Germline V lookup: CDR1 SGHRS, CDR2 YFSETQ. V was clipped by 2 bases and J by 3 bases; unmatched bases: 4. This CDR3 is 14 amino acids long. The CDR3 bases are TGCGCCAGCAGCTTTGGGCTAGCGGAAGAGACCCAGTACTTC. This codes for CASSFGLAEETQYF. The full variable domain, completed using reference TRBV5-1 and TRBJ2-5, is KAGVTQTPRYLIKTRGQQVTLSCSPISGHRSVSWYQQTPGQGLQFLFEYFSETQRNKGNFPGRFSGRQFSNSRSEMNVSTLELGDSALYLCASSFGLAEETQYFGPGTRLLVL.

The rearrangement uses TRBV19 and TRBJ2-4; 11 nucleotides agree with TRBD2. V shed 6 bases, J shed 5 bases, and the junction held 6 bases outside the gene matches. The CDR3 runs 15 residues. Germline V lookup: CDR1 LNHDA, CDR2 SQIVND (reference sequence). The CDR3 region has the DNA TGTGCCAGTAGCCACGGGACTAGCGGACAAAACATTCAGTACTTC. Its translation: CASSHGTSGQNIQYF.

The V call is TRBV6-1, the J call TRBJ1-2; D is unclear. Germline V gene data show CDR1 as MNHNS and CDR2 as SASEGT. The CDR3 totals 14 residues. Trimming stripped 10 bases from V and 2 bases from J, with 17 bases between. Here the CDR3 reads CATTTFGVNYGYTF. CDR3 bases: TGTGCCACCACCACATTCGGGGTGAACTATGGCTACACCTTC.

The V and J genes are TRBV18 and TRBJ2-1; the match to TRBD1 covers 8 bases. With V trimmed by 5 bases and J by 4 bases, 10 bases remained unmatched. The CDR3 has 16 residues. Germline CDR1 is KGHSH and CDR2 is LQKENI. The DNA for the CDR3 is TGTGCCAGCTCAGCCCTCGGGCAGGGGGCGTACAATGAGCAGTTCTTC. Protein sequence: CASSALGQGAYNEQFF.

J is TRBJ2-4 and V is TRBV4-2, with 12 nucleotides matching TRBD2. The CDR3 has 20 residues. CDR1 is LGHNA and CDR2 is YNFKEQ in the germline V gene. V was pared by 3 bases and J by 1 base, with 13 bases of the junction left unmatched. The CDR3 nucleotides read TGTGCCAGCAGCCAGGGAAATTGGCTAGCGGGGGGGCTCGCCAAAAACATTCAGTACTTC. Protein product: CASSQGNWLAGGLAKNIQYF.

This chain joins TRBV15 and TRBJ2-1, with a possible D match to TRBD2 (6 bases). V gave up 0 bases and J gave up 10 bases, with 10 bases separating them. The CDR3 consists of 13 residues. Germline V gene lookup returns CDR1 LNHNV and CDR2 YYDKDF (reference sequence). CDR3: CATSRDTRGEQFF. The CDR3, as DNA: TGTGCCACCAGCAGAGATACGCGGGGCGAGCAGTTCTTC.

The DNA of the CDR3 is TGTGCCAGTAGGCATGAGGACGAACTGTTTTTT. Translated: CASRHEDELFF. This chain joins TRBV19 and TRBJ1-4; unclear D gene. The V and J ends lost 6 bases and 12 bases respectively, with 11 bases between them. This CDR3 contains 11 residues. CDR1 and CDR2 (germline): LNHDA, SQIVND (reference sequence).

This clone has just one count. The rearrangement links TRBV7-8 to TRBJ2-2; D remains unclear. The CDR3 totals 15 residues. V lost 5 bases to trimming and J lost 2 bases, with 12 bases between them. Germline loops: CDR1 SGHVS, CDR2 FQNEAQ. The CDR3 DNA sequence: TGTGCCAGCAGCCCTGAGGCCGCTAACACCGGGGAGCTGTTTTTT. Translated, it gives CASSPEAANTGELFF.

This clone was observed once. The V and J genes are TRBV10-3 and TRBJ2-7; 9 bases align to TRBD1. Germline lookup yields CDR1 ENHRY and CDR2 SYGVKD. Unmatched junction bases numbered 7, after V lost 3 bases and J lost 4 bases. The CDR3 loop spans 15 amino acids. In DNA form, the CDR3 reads TGTGCCATCAGTGACCGGGACAGGGCGTCTTACGAGCAGTACTTC. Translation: CAISDRDRASYEQYF.

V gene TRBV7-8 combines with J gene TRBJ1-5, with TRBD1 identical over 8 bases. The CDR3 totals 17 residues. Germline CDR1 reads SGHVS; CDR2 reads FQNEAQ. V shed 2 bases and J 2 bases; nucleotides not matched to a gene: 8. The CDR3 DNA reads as TGTGCCAGCAGCTTATATCAGGGGGCTGAAGGCAATCAGCCCCAGCATTTT. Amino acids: CASSLYQGAEGNQPQHF. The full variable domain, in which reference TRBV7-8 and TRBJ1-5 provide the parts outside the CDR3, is GAGVSQSPRYKVAKRGQDVALRCDPISGHVSLFWYQQALGQGPEFLTYFQNEAQLDKSGLPSDRFFAERPEGSVSTLKIQRTQQEDSAVYLCASSLYQGAEGNQPQHFGDGTRLSIL.

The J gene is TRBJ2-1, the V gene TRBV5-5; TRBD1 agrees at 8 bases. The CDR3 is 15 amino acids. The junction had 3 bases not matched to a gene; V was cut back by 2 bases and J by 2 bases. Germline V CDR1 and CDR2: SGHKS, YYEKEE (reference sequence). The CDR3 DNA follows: TGTGCCAGCAGCTTCCAGGGGGCCGCCTACAATGAGCAGTTCTTC. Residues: CASSFQGAAYNEQFF.

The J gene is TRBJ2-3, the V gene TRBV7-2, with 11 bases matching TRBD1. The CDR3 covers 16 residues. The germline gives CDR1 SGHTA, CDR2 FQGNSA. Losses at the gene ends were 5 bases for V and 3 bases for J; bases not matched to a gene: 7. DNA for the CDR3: TGTGCCAGCAGCCCTGCGGACAGGGGGCGGACAGATACGCAGTATTTT. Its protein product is CASSPADRGRTDTQYF.

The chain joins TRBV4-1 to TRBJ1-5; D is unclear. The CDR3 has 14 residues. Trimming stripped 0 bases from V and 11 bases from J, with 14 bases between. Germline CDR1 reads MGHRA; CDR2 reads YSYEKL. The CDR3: CASSQDLSYLTQHF. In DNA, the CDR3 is TGCGCCAGCAGCCAAGATTTGAGTTATCTTACCCAGCATTTT.

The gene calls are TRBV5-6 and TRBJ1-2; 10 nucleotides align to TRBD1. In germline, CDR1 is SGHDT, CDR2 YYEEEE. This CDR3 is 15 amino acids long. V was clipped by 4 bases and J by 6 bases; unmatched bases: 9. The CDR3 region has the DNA TGTGCCAGCAGCCAAAGGGGGACAGGGGAGGATGGCTACACCTTC. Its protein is CASSQRGTGEDGYTF.

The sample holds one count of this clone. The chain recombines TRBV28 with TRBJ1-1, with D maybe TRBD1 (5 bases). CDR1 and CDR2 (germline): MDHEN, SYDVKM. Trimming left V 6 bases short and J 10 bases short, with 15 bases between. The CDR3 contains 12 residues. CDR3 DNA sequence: TGTGCCAGCAGATTAATGGACATGGTAGCTTTCTTT. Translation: CASRLMDMVAFF.

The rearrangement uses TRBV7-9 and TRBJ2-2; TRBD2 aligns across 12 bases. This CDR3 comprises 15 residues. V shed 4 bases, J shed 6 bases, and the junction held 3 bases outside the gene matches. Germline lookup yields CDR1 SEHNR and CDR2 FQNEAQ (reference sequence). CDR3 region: CASSYLAGGPGELFF. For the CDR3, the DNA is TGTGCCAGCAGCTATCTAGCGGGAGGGCCCGGGGAGCTGTTTTTT.

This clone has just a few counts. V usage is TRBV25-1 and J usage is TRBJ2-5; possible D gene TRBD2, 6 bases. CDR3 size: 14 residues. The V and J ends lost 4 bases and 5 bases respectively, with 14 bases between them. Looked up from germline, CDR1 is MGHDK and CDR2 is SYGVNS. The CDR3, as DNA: TGTGCCAGCAGTGGGAGGATCCGGGGGGAGACCCAGTACTTC. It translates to CASSGRIRGETQYF. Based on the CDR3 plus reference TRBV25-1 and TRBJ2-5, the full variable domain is EADIYQTPRYLVIGTGKKITLECSQTMGHDKMYWYQQDPGMELHLIHYSYGVNSTEKGDLSSESTVSRIRTEHFPLTLESARPSHTSQYLCASSGRIRGETQYFGPGTRLLVL.

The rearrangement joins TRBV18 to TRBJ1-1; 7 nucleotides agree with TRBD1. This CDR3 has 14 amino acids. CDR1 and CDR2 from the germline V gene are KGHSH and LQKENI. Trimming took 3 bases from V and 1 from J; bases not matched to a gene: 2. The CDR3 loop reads CASSPGQQNTEAFF. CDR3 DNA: TGTGCCAGCTCACCGGGACAGCAGAACACTGAAGCTTTCTTT.

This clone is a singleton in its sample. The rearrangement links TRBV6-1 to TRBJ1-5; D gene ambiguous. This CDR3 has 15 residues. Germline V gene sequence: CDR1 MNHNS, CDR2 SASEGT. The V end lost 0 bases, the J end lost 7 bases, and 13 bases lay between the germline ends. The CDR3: CASSEAQEVLQPQHF. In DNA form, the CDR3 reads TGTGCCAGCAGTGAAGCGCAAGAGGTCTTACAGCCCCAGCATTTT.